These 8 T cell receptor beta chains were all obtained from the same sample, sequenced in a study of blood T cell repertoires in COVID-19. The data were produced by immunoSEQ multiplex PCR, yet TCRdb's version contains in-frame clones alone and is incomplete. The sample yields about 87,000 clones, about 85% seen once. The material sequenced was peripheral blood. These receptors originate from a woman over 75 with COVID-19, enrolled during active disease.

The chain couples TRBV27 to TRBJ1-2; 7 bases match TRBD1. This CDR3 has 14 amino acids. Germline CDR1 is MNHEY and CDR2 is SMNVEV (reference sequence). After removal of 4 bases from V and 8 bases from J, the junction contained 10 bases not matched to a gene. The CDR3 protein is CASSSASTGSGYTF. The CDR3 nucleotides read TGTGCCAGCAGTTCCGCATCGACAGGGAGCGGCTACACCTTC.

The chain has TRBV29-1 and TRBJ1-4; D remains unclear. The CDR3 is made up of 10 amino acids. The germline V gene encodes CDR1 SQVTM and CDR2 ANQGSEA. Between the trimmed V and J ends, which lost 7 bases and 4 bases, there was a span of 4 bases. The CDR3 is CSAGNEKLFF. CDR3 nucleotides: TGCAGCGCCGGTAATGAAAAACTGTTTTTT.

The gene calls are TRBV18 and TRBJ1-1, with TRBD1 matching 9 bases. Per the germline V gene, CDR1 is KGHSH and CDR2 is LQKENI. With V trimmed by 5 bases and J by 4 bases, 2 bases remained unmatched. The CDR3 is made up of 13 amino acids. The CDR3 DNA is TGTGCCAGCTCAAAGACAGGGGGCACTGAAGCTTTCTTT. It is translated as CASSKTGGTEAFF.

The table lists this clone with a few counts. The chain has TRBV7-2 and TRBJ2-5; no clear D. There are 12 residues in the CDR3. V lost 5 bases and J lost 5, with 9 bases in between. Germline-derived CDR1 and CDR2 are SGHTA and FQGNSA. The CDR3 coding sequence is TGTGCCAGCAGCAAAAACGGGGAGACCCAGTACTTC. It encodes CASSKNGETQYF. The full variable domain, its missing parts supplied by reference TRBV7-2 and TRBJ2-5, is GAGVSQSPSNKVTEKGKDVELRCDPISGHTALYWYRQSLGQGLEFLIYFQGNSAPDKSGLPSDRFSAERTGGSVSTLTIQRTQQEDSAVYLCASSKNGETQYFGPGTRLLVL.

This clone has just one count. This chain links TRBV5-1 with TRBJ2-5, with TRBD2 matching over 10 bases. The CDR3 runs to 18 residues. Germline CDR1 SGHRS, CDR2 YFSETQ. Unmatched junction bases numbered 13, after V lost 0 bases and J lost 5 bases. The CDR3 bases are TGCGCCAGCAGCTTGGCCCTAGCGGGAGTTAATGCTTGGGAGACCCAGTACTTC. It specifies CASSLALAGVNAWETQYF.

The chain combines TRBV3-1 (or the pseudogene TRBV3-2) with TRBJ2-3; tentatively, D is TRBD2 (6 bases). Germline V gene sequence: CDR1 LGHDT, CDR2 YNNKEL (reference sequence). The CDR3 contains 14 residues. Trimming shortened V by 6 bases and J by 4 bases, and 14 bases separated the two germline ends. The CDR3 loop reads CASSLSAGPDTQYF. CDR3 nucleotide sequence: TGTGCCAGCAGTCTGAGCGCGGGGCCAGATACGCAGTATTTT.

The chain combines TRBV7-8 with TRBJ1-3, with 8 bases that match TRBD1. The CDR3 loop spans 15 amino acids. The germline V gene has CDR1 SGHVS and CDR2 FQNEAQ. With V trimmed by 4 bases and J by 1 base, 3 bases remained unmatched. Here the CDR3 reads CASSSRQGSGNTIYF. In nucleotides, the CDR3 is TGTGCCAGCAGCTCCCGACAGGGGTCTGGAAACACCATATATTTT. Full variable domain (rest looked up from reference TRBV7-8 and TRBJ1-3): GAGVSQSPRYKVAKRGQDVALRCDPISGHVSLFWYQQALGQGPEFLTYFQNEAQLDKSGLPSDRFFAERPEGSVSTLKIQRTQQEDSAVYLCASSSRQGSGNTIYFGEGSWLTVV.

The gene calls are TRBV15 and TRBJ2-7; the match to TRBD1 covers 10 bases. V gave up 5 bases and J gave up 6 bases; unmatched junction bases: 13. Germline CDR1 reads LNHNV; CDR2 reads YYDKDF (reference sequence). The CDR3 extends over 16 amino acids. CDR3 coding DNA: TGTGCCACCAGCGGGTTGCCCGGGACAGGGGCTCGCGAGCAGTACTTC. It specifies CATSGLPGTGAREQYF. The full variable domain, its missing parts supplied by reference TRBV15 and TRBJ2-7, is DAMVIQNPRYQVTQFGKPVTLSCSQTLNHNVMYWYQQKSSQAPKLLFHYYDKDFNNEADTPDNFQSRRPNTSFCFLDIRSPGLGDTAMYLCATSGLPGTGAREQYFGPGTRLTVT.